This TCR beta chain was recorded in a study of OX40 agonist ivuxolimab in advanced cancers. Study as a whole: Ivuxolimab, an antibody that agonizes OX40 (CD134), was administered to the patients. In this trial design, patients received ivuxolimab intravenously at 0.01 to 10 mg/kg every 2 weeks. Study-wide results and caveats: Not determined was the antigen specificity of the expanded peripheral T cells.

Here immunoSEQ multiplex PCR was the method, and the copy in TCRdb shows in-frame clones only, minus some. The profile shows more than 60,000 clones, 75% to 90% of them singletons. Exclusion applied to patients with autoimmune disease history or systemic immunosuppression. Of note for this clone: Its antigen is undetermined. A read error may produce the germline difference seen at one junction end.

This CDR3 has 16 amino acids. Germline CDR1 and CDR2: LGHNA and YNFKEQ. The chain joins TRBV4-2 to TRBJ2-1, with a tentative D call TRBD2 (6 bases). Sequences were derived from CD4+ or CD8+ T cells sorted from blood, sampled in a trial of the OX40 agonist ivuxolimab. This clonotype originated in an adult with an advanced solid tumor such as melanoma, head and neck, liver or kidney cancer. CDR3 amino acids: CASSQDMGGRYNEQLF. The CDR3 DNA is TGTGCCAGCAGCCAAGATATGGGGGGTAGATACAATGAGCAGCTCTTC.